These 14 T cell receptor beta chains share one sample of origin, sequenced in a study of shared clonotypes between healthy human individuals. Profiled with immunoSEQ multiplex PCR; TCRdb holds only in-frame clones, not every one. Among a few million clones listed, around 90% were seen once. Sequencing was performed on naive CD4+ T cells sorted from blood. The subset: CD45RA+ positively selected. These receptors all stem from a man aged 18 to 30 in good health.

The CDR3 here is CASSLSIFGQNSSYEQYF. The DNA of the CDR3 is TGTGCCAGCAGTTTATCGATCTTCGGACAGAATTCTTCCTACGAGCAGTACTTC. J is TRBJ2-7 and V is TRBV27, with D possibly TRBD1 on 6 matching bases. From germline, CDR1 is MNHEY and CDR2 SMNVEV (reference sequence). This CDR3 region has 18 residues. V was pared by 0 bases and J by 1 base, with 19 bases between.

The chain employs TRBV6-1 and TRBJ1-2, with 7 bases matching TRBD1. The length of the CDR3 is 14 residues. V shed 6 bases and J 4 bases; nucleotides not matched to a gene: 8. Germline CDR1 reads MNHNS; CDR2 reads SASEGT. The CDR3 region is CASRDRAKSYGYTF. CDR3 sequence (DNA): TGTGCCAGCAGAGACAGGGCCAAATCCTATGGCTACACCTTC.

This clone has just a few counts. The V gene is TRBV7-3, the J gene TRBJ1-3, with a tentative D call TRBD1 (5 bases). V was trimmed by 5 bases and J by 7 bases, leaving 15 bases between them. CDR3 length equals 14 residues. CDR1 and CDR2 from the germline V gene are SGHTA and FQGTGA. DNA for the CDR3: TGTGCCAGCAGCATACAGGCGACATGGAACACCATATATTTT. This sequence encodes CASSIQATWNTIYF.

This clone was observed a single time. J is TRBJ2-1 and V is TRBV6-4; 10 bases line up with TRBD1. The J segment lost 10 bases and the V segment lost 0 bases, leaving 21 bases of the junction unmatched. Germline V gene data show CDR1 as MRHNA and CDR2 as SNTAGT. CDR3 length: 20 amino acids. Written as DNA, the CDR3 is TGTGCCAGCAGTGACTCGGGACAGGGGAGCGGCTTTAGCGGTCCTTGCGAGCAGTTCTTC. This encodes CASSDSGQGSGFSGPCEQFF.

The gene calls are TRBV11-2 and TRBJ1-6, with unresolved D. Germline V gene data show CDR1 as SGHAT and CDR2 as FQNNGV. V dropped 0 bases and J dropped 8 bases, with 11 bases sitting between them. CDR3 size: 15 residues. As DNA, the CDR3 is TGTGCCAGCAGCTTAGATAGGGTCAGGCATTCACCCCTCCACTTT. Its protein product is CASSLDRVRHSPLHF.

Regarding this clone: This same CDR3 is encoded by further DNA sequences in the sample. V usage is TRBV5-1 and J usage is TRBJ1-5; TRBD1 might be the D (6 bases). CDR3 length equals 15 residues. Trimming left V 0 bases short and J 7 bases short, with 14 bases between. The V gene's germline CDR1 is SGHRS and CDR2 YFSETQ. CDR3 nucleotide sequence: TGCGCCAGCAGCTTGGCCGGGGGCGGATACCAGCCCCAGCATTTT. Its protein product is CASSLAGGGYQPQHF.

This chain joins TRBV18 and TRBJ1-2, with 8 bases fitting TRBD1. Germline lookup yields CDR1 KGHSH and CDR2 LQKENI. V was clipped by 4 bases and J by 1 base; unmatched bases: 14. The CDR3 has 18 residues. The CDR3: CASSRITGQGAFNYGYTF. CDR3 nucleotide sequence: TGTGCCAGCTCACGAATCACAGGACAGGGAGCTTTTAACTATGGCTACACCTTC.

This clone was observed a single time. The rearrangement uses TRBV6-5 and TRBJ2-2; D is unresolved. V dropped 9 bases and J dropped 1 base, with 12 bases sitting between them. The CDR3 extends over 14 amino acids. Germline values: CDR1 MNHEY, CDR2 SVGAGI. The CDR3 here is CASSFKGNTGELFF. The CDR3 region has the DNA TGTGCCAGTTCCTTTAAGGGGAACACCGGGGAGCTGTTTTTT.

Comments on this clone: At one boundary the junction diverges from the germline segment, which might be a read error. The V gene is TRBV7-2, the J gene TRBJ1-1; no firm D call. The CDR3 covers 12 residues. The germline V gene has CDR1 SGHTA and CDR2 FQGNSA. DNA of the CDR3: TGTGCCAGCAGCCTAGGGCAACCGACTTGGTCTTTT. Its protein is CASSLGQPTWSF.

The CDR3 reads CASSQSTGLTNTQYF. The CDR3 DNA sequence: TGCGCCAGCAGTCAATCGACGGGATTAACAAATACGCAGTATTTT. J is TRBJ2-3 and V is TRBV23-1; possible D gene TRBD2, 5 bases. TRBV23-1 is noted as an ORF with a role that remains uncertain. This CDR3 is built from 15 residues. With 0 bases removed from V and 7 bases from J, the gap between germline ends came to 14 bases.

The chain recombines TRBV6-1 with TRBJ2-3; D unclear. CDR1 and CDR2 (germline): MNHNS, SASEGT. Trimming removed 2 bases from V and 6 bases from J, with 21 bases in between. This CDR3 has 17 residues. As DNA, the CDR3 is TGTGCCAGCAGTGAAATCGATGCTGACCGACGCTGGGATACGCAGTATTTT. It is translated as CASSEIDADRRWDTQYF.

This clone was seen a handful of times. The DNA of the CDR3 is TGCGCCAGCAGCTTGGTTCAGGGTATGACTGAAGCTTTCTTT. This sequence encodes CASSLVQGMTEAFF. The chain combines TRBV5-1 with TRBJ1-1; D may be TRBD1 (5 bases). Trimming shortened V by 0 bases and J by 5 bases, and 11 bases separated the two germline ends. Germline values: CDR1 SGHRS, CDR2 YFSETQ. The CDR3 has 14 residues.

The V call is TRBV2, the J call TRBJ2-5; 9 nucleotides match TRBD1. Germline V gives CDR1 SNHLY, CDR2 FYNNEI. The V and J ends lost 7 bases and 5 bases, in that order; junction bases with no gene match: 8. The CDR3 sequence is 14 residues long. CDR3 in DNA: TGTGCCAGCAAGAGGGACAGGGCATCGGAGACCCAGTACTTC. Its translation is CASKRDRASETQYF.

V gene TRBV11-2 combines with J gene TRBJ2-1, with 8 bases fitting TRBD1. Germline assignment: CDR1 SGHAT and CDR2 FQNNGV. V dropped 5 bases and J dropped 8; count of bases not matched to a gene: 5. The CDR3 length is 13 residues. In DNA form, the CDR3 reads TGTGCCAGCAGCGTCGACAGGGGCGATGAGCAGTTCTTC. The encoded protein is CASSVDRGDEQFF.